The clone carrying this T cell receptor (beta chain) was picked up one time. Its antigen remains unknown. Sorted-subset replicate PCRs used roughly 220 ng DNA, approximately 30,000 T cell genomes. The assay was immunoSEQ multiplex PCR, and TCRdb's table has in-frame clones only and misses some. The sample records around 700,000 clones, approximately 79% being singletons. These data are taken from a study of shared clonotypes between healthy human individuals. Study conclusions and caveats: Rarefaction gave evidence that sorted-subset sequencing remained incomplete despite large depth. The study found about 5% of naive CD4 clonotypes shared across four donors. Generation of non-shared clonotypes was less probable than generation of clonotypes shared by all four donors.

CDR1 is SGHAT and CDR2 is FQNNGV in the germline V gene. V lost 4 bases, J lost 6 bases, and 3 bases stayed unmatched. This CDR3 region has 15 residues. The source material was memory CD4+ T cells sorted from blood. Subset defined: CD45RA-negative fraction. The chain joins TRBV11-2 to TRBJ2-2; TRBD2 matches at 12 bases. The receptor comes from a woman between 25 and 40 years old in good health. In DNA form, the CDR3 reads TGTGCCAGCAGCTCGACTAGCGGGAGACCCGGGGAGCTGTTTTTT. Its protein product is CASSSTSGRPGELFF.